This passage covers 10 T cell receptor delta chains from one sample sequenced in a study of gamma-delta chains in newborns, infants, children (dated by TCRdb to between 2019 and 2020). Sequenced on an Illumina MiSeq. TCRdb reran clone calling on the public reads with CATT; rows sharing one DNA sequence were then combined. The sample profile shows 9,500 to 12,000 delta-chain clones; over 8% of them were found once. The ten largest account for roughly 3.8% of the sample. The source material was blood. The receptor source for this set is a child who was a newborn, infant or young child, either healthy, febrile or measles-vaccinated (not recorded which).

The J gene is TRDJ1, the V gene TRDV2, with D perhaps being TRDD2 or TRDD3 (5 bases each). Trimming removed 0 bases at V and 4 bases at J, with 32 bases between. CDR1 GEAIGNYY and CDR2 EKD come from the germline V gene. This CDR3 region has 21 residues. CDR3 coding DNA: TGTGCCTGTGACACCCTACCTTCTGTCCTTCGTACCGATTATACGGGCGATAAACTCATCTTT. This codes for CACDTLPSVLRTDYTGDKLIF.

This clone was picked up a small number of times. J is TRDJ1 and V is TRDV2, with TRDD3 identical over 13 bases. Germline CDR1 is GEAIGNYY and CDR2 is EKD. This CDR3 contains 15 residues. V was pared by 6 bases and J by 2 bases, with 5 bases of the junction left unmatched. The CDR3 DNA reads TGTGCCTGTAACTTACTGGGGGATACGACCGATAAACTCATCTTT. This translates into CACNLLGDTTDKLIF.

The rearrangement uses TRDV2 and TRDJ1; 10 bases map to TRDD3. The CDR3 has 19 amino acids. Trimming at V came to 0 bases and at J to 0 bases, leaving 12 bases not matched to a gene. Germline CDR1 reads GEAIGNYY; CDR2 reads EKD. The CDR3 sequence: CACDTVSGGYGEYTDKLIF. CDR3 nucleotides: TGTGCCTGTGACACCGTATCCGGGGGATACGGGGAGTACACCGATAAACTCATCTTT.

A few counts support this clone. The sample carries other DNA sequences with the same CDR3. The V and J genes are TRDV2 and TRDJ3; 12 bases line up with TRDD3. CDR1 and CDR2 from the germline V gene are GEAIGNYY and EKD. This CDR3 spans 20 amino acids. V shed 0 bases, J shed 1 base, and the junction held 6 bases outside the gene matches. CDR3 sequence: CACDTVLGDTASWDTRQMFF. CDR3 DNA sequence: TGTGCCTGTGACACCGTACTGGGGGATACTGCTTCCTGGGACACCCGACAGATGTTTTTC.

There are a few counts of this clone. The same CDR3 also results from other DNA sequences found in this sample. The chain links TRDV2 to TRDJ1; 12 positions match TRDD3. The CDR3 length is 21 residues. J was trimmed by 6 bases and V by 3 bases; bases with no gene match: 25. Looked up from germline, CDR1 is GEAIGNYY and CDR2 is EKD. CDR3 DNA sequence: TGTGCCTGTGACCCCGTACTGGGGGATACCAGCAACATCCCTAAAGGCCATAAACTCATCTTT. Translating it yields CACDPVLGDTSNIPKGHKLIF.

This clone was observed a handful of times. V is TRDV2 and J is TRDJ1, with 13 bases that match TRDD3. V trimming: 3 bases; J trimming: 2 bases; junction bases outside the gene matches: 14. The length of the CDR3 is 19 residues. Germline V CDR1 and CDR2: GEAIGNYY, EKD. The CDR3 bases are TGTGCCTGTGACCTCGTCGGACTGGGGGATACGGGTGAGACCGATAAACTCATCTTT. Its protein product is CACDLVGLGDTGETDKLIF.

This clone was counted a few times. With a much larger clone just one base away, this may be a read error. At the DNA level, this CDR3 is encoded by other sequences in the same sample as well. The CDR3 loop reads CACDTLGPSTDKLIF. The CDR3 coding sequence is TGTGCCTGTGACACACTTGGACCCTCCACCGATAAACTCATCTTT. V and J are TRDV2 and TRDJ1; D ambiguous. V lost 1 base and J 1 base, leaving 12 bases between the germline ends. CDR1 is GEAIGNYY and CDR2 is EKD in the germline V gene. The CDR3 consists of 15 residues.

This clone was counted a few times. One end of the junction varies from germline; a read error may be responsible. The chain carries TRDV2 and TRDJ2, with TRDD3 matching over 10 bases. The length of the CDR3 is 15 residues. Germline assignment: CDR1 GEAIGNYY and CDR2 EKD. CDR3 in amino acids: CACDTVGDTSAQLFF. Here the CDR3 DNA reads TGTGCCTGCGACACCGTGGGGGATACTTCAGCACAACTCTTCTTT.

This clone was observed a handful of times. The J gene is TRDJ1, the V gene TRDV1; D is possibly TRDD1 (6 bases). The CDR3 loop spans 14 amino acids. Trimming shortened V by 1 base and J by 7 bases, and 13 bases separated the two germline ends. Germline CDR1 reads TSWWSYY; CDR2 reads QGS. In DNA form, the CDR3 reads TGTGCTCTTGGGGAACGCCTGAAATACGGTAAACTCATCTTT. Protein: CALGERLKYGKLIF.

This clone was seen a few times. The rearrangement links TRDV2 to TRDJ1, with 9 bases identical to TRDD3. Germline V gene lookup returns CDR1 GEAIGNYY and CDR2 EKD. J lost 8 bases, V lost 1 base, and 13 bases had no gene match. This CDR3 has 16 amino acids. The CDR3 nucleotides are TGTGCCTGTGACACTTCTCTACTGGGGGACGCTCTCAAACTCATCTTT. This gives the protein CACDTSLLGDALKLIF.